This TCR beta chain is drawn from a study of OX40 agonist ivuxolimab in advanced cancers. A note on the overall study: Ivuxolimab was an agonistic, fully human IgG2 monoclonal antibody directed against OX40 (CD134), a costimulatory receptor. Three dose-escalation patients achieved partial responses, one with hepatocellular carcinoma and two with cutaneous melanoma. Patients were allowed to have had prior anti-PD-1, anti-PD-L1 or anti-CTLA-4 therapy, and roughly two fifths of the dose-escalation patients had been treated with checkpoint inhibitors. The point of sequencing TCRbeta in the periphery was to test whether ivuxolimab changed TCR sequence diversity and drove clonal T-cell expansion. A male proportion of 75% to 85% and a mean age of about 60 years, ranging from about 20 to 80, were recorded for the dose-escalation cohort. The paper covers the monotherapy dose-escalation part of the phase I ivuxolimab trial, which included N of about 50 patients. Intravenous ivuxolimab was administered to patients every 2 weeks at six dose levels: 0.01, 0.1, 0.3, 1.5, 3 and 10 mg/kg. Of the roughly 52 dose-escalation patients, hepatocellular carcinoma was present in roughly 19, melanoma in roughly 15, renal cell carcinoma in 9 and head and neck cancer in 9. On the study overall, not on this receptor specifically: In the 0.1-3.0 mg/kg groups, partial responders were among the patients with the lowest normalized peripheral clonal expansion, particularly in CD8+ T cells. Low levels of normalized T-cell clonal expansion were also seen in some patients who did not respond. At doses of 0.1 to 3.0 mg/kg, clonal expansion of both CD4+ and CD8+ blood T cells was observed from baseline to week 6. Which antigens the clonally expanded peripheral T cells were specific for was not determined. On average, CD8+ T cells showed more expanded clones than CD4+ T cells after ivuxolimab.

The trial excluded patients who had a history of autoimmune disease or were on systemic immunosuppression. In every dose cohort, peripheral blood was drawn for TCR sequencing at baseline, cycle 4 day 1, and cycle 7 day 1. The samples were drawn from a first-in-human, open-label, multicenter phase I dose-escalation trial of ivuxolimab. Adults with locally advanced or metastatic melanoma, renal cell, hepatocellular, or head and neck squamous cell carcinoma were enrolled in the trial. Before TCR sequencing, CD4+ and CD8+ T cells were separately sorted from peripheral blood. Of note for this clone: The antigen this receptor binds is unknown. One base away there is no much larger clone; base qualities are not given.

Genomic DNA was extracted from sorted cells for sequencing of the TCRbeta CDR3 region. The immunoSEQ Assay was used for sequencing of TCRbeta CDR3 regions. In TCRdb, the immuneACCESS table is reduced to in-frame sequences with V and J assigned. These tables do not hold every clone; where another copy was compared, an unresolved V gene accounts for under half, and the others remain unexplained. The sample contains about 67,000 clones, approximately 91% of them found a single time. The ten largest clones take up 0.25% to 0.3% of the sample. Trimming accounts for 5 bases at V and 6 bases at J, while the number of junction bases matched to no gene is 10. Spanning cysteine to phenylalanine, the CDR3 consists of 17 amino acids. Only the CDR3 portion is preserved as DNA: 51 bases, with reading frame beginning at the first base. The germline V gene yields SGHNT for CDR1 and YENEEA for CDR2.

This TCR derives from an adult with an advanced solid tumor such as melanoma, head and neck, liver or kidney cancer. Here the sequenced sample was CD4+ or CD8+ T cells sorted from blood, taken in a trial of the OX40 agonist ivuxolimab. The rearrangement joined TRBV11-3 to TRBJ2-3, and TRBD2 matches 14 of the central bases. The CDR3 here reads CASSQGTSGRWVDTQYF. The DNA is as follows: TGTGCCAGCAGCCAAGGGACTAGCGGGAGATGGGTGGATACGCAGTATTTT. Beyond the CDR3, the reference TRBV11-3 and TRBJ2-3 genes provide the residues; the full variable domain reads: EAGVVQSPRYKIIEKKQPVAFWCNPISGHNTLYWYLQNLGQGPELLIRYENEEAVDDSQLPKDRFSAERLKGVDSTLKIQPAELGDSAVYLCASSQGTSGRWVDTQYFGPGTRLTVL.